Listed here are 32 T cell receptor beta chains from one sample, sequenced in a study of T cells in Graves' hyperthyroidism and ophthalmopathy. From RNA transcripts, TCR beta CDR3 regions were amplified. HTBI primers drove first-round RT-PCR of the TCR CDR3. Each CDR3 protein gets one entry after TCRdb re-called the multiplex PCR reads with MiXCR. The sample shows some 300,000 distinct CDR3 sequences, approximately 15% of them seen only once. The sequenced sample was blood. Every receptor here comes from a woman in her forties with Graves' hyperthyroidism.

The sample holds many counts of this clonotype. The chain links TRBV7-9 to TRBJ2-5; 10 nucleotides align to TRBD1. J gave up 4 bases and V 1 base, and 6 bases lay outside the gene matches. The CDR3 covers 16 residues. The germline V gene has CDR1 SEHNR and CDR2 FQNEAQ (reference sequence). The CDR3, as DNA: TGTGCCAGCAGCTTAGGACAGGGGGCGCCAGGAGAGACCCAGTACTTC. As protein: CASSLGQGAPGETQYF.

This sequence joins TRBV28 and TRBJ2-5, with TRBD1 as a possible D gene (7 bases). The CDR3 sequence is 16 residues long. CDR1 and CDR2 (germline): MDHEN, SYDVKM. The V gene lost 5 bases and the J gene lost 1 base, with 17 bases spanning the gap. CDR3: CASSDWGDSPQETQYF. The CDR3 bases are TGTGCCAGCAGTGATTGGGGGGACAGTCCCCAAGAGACCCAGTACTTC.

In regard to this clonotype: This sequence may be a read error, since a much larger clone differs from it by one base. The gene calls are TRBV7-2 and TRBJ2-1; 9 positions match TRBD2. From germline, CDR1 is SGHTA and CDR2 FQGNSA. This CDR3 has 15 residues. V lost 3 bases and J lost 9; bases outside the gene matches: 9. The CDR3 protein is CASSLRGGRAREQFF. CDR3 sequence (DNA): TGTGCCAGCAGCTTGAGGGGCGGGAGGGCCCGTGAGCAGTTCTTC.

The CDR3 is CSARDSRGSSYNSPLHF. The CDR3 coding sequence is TGCAGTGCTAGAGATTCGAGGGGGAGCTCCTATAATTCACCCCTCCACTTT. The genes are TRBV20-1 and TRBJ1-6, with D possibly matching TRBD1 (6 bases). Germline V CDR1 and CDR2: DFQATT, SNEGSKA (reference sequence). The V end lost 0 bases, the J end lost 0 bases, and 12 bases lay between the germline ends. The CDR3 totals 17 residues.

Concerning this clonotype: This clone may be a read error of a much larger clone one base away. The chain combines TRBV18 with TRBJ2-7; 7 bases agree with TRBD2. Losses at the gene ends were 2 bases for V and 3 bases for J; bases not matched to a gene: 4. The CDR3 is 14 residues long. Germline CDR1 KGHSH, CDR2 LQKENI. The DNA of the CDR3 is TGTGCCAGCTCACCAGGGACTATCGACTACGAGCAGTACTTC. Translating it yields CASSPGTIDYEQYF. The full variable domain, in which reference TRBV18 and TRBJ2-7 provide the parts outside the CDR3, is NAGVMQNPRHLVRRRGQEARLRCSPMKGHSHVYWYRQLPEEGLKFMVYLQKENIIDESGMPKERFSAEFPKEGPSILRIQQVVRGDSAAYFCASSPGTIDYEQYFGPGTRLTVT.

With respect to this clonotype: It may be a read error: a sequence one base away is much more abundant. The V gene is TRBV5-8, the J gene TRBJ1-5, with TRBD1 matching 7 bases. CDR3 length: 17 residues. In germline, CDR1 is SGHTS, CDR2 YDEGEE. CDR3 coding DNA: TGTGCCAGCAGCCACGGACAGGAGGCGAGTAGCAGTCAGCCCCAGCATTTT. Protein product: CASSHGQEASSSQPQHF.

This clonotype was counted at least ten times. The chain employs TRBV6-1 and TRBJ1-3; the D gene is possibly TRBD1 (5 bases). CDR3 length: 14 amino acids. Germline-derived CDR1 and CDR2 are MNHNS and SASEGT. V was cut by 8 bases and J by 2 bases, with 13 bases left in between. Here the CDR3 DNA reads TGTGCCAGCCTTGATAGGGGTGCTGGAAACACCATATATTTT. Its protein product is CASLDRGAGNTIYF.

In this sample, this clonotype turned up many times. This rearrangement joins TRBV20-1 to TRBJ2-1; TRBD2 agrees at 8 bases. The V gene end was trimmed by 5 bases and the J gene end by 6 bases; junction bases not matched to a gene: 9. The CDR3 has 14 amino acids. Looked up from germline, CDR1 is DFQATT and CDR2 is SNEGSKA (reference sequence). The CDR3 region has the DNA TGCAGTGCTCCGAGCGGGAGCAGCGGCAATGAGCAGTTCTTC. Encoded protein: CSAPSGSSGNEQFF.

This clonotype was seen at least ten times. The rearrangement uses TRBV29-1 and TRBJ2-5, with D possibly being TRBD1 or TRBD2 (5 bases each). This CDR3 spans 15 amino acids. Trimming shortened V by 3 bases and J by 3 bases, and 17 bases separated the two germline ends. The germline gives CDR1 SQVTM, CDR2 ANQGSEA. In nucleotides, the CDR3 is TGCAGCGTTGAGGGCCCCGGACACGGGAAAGAGACCCAGTACTTC. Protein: CSVEGPGHGKETQYF.

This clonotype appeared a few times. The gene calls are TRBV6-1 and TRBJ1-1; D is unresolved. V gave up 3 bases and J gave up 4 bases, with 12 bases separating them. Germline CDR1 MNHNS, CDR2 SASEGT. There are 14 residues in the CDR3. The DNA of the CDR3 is TGTGCCAGCAGTGATGGTTGGGGAGGCACTGAAGCTTTCTTT. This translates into CASSDGWGGTEAFF.

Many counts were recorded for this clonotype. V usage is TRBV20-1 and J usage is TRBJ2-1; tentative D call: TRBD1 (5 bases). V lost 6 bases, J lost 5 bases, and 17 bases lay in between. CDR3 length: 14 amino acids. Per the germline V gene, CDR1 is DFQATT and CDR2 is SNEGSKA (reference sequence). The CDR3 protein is CSAATGHLNNEQFF. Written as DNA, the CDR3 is TGCAGTGCCGCGACTGGACACTTAAACAATGAGCAGTTCTTC.

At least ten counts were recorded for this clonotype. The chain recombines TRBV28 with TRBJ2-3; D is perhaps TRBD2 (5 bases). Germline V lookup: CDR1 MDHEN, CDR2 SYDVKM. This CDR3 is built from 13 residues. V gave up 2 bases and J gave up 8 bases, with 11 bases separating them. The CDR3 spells CASSLQRPGTQYF. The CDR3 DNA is TGTGCCAGCAGTTTACAGCGGCCCGGTACGCAGTATTTT. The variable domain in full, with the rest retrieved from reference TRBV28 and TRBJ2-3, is DVKVTQSSRYLVKRTGEKVFLECVQDMDHENMFWYRQDPGLGLRLIYFSYDVKMKEKGDIPEGYSVSREKKERFSLILESASTNQTSMYLCASSLQRPGTQYFGPGTRLTVL.

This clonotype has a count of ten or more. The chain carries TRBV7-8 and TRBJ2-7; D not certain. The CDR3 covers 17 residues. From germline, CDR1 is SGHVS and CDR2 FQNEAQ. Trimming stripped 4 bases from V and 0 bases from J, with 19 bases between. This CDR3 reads CASSSHPPGSRSYEQYF. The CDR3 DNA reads TGTGCCAGCAGCTCCCACCCCCCGGGCAGCCGCTCCTACGAGCAGTACTTC.

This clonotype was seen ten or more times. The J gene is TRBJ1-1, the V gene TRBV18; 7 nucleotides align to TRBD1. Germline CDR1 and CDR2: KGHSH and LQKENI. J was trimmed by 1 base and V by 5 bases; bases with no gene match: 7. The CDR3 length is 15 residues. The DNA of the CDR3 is TGTGCCAGCTCATTGCAGGGGGTAGAGAACACTGAAGCTTTCTTT. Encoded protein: CASSLQGVENTEAFF.

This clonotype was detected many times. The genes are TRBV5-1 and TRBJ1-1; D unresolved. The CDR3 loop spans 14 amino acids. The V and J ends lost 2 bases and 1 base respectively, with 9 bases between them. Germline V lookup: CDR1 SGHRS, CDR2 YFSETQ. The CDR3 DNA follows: TGCGCCAGCAGCTTCGTAGAAGGGAACACTGAAGCTTTCTTT. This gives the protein CASSFVEGNTEAFF.

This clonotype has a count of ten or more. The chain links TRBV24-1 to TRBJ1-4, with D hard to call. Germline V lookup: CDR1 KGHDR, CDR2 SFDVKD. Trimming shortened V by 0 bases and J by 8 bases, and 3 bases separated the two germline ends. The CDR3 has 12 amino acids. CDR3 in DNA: TGTGCCACCAGTGATTTGGACGAAAAACTGTTTTTT. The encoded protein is CATSDLDEKLFF.

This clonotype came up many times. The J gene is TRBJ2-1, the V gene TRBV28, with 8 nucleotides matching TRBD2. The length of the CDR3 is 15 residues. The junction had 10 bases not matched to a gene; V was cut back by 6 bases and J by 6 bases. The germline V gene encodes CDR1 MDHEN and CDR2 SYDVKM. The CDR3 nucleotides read TGTGCCAGCAGCCCTCTGACCGGGAGGGGCAATGAGCAGTTCTTC. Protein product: CASSPLTGRGNEQFF.

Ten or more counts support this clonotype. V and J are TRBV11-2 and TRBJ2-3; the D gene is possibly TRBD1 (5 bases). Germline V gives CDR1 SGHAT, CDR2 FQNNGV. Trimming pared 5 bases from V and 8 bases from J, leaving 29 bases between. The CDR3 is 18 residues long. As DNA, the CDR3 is TGTGCCAGCAGCGGTTCCACCTCGCAGGGTGGGCGAAAGGGTACGCAGTATTTT. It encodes CASSGSTSQGGRKGTQYF.

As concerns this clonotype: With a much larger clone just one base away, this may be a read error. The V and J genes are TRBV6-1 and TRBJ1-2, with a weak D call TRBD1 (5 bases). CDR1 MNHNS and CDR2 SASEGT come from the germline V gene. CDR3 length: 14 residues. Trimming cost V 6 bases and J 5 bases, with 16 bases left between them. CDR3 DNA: TGTGCCAGCAGCGTACGACGGGGCGAATATGGCTACACCTTC. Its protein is CASSVRRGEYGYTF.

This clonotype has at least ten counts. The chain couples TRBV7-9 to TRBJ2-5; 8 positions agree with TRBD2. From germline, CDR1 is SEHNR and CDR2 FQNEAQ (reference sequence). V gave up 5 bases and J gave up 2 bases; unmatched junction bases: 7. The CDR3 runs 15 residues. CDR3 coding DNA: TGTGCCAGCAGCGGATGGGTAGCGGGACAAGAGACCCAGTACTTC. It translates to CASSGWVAGQETQYF.

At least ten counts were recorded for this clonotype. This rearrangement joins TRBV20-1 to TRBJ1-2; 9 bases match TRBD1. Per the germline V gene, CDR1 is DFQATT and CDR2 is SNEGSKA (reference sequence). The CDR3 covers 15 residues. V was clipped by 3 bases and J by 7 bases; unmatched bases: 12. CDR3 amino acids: CSASSPGQGVFGYTF. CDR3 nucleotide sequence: TGCAGTGCTAGCTCTCCGGGACAGGGCGTATTTGGCTACACCTTC.

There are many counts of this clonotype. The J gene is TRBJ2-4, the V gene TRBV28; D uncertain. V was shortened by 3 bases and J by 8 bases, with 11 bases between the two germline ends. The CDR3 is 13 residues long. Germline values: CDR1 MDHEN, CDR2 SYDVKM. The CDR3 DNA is TGTGCCAGCAGTTTTAGGCCCCGGGACATTCAGTACTTC. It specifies CASSFRPRDIQYF.

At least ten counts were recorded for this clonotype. The CDR3 loop reads CASMRLAVLSSGMTRNEQFF. DNA of the CDR3: TGTGCCAGCATGCGGCTAGCAGTGCTATCTAGCGGGATGACCCGCAATGAGCAGTTCTTC. The V and J genes are TRBV6-1 and TRBJ2-1; 9 nucleotides match TRBD2. V lost 7 bases, J lost 6 bases, and 25 bases stayed unmatched. The length of the CDR3 is 20 residues. Germline V CDR1 and CDR2: MNHNS, SASEGT.

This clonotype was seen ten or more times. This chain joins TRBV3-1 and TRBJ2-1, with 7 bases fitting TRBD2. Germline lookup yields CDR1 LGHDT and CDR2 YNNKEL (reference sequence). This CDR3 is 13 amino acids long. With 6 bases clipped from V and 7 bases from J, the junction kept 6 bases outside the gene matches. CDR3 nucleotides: TGTGCCAGCAGTTCCGGACTAGTAAATGAGCAGTTCTTC. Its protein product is CASSSGLVNEQFF.

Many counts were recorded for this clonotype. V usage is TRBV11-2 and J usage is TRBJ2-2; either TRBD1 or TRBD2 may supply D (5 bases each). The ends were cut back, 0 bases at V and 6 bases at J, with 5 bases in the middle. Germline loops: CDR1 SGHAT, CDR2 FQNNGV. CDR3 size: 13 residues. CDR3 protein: CASSLEGAGELFF. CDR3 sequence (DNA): TGTGCCAGCAGCTTAGAGGGGGCCGGGGAGCTGTTTTTT. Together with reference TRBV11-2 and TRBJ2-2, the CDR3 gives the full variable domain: EAGVAQSPRYKIIEKRQSVAFWCNPISGHATLYWYQQILGQGPKLLIQFQNNGVVDDSQLPKDRFSAERLKGVDSTLKIQPAKLEDSAVYLCASSLEGAGELFFGEGSRLTVL.

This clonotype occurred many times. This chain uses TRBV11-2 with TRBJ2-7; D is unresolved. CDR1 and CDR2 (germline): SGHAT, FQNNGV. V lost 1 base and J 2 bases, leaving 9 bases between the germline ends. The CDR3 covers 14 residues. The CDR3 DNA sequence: TGTGCCAGCAGCTTAGCTGGGCAGCCCTACGAGCAGTACTTC. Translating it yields CASSLAGQPYEQYF.

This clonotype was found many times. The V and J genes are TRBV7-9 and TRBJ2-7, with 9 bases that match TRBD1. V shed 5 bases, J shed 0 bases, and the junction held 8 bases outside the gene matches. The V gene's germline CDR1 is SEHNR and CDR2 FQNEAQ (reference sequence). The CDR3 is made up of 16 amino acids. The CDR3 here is CASSPLPGQGSYEQYF. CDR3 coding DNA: TGTGCCAGCAGCCCCTTACCGGGACAGGGCTCCTACGAGCAGTACTTC.

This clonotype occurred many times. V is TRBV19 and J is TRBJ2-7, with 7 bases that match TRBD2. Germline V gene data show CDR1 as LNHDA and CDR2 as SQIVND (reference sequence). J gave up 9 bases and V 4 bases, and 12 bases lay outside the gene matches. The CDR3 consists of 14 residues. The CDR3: CASSKGLMTSTQYF. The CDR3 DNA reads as TGTGCCAGTAGTAAGGGACTAATGACTTCGACGCAGTACTTC.

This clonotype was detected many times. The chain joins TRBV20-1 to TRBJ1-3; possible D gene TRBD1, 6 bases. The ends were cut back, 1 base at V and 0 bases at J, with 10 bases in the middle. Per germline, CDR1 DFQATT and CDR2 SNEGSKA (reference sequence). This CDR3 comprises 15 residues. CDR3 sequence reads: CSARATGASGNTIYF. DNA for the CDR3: TGCAGTGCTAGAGCGACAGGCGCCTCTGGAAACACCATATATTTT.

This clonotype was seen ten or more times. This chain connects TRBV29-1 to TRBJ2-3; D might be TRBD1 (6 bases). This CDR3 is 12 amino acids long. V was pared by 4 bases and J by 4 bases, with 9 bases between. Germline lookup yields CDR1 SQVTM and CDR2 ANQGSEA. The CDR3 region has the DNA TGCAGCGTTGTAGCAGGGGCAGATACGCAGTATTTT. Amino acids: CSVVAGADTQYF.

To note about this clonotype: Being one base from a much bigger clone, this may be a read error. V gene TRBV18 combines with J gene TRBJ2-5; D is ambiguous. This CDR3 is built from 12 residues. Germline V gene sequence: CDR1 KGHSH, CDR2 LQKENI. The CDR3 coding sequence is TGTGCCAGCTCAGGCTTTCAAGAGACCCATTACTTC. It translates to CASSGFQETHYF.

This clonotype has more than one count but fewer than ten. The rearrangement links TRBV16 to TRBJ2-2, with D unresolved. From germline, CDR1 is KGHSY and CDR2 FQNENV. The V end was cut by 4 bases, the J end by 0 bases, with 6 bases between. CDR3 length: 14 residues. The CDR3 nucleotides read TGTGCCAGCAGCCGCCGGTCGAACACCGGGGAGCTGTTTTTT. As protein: CASSRRSNTGELFF.